The entry that follows covers one T cell receptor beta chain sequence. As yet, its antigen is unknown. This entry belongs to a study of shared clonotypes between healthy human individuals. The study, taken as a whole, reports: Naive CD4 clonotypes overlapped across a handful of donors at about 5.2%.

Deep-level settings were used for running the assay. In the authors' methods: ImmunoSEQ sequences covered only the junction and lacked quality scores; filtering therefore differed. Some clones are missing from TCRdb's copy, which holds only in-frame ones; the method was immunoSEQ multiplex PCR. V and J calls and clone size follow that table, whereas D and trimming were derived from the DNA. The sample shows about 980,000 clones, 76% of them seen only once. Partitioning of CD4+ cells yielded a CD45RA+ naive subset and a CD45RA-negative memory subset. In germline, CDR1 is LNHDA, CDR2 SQIVND (reference sequence). The V end lost 5 bases, the J end lost 2 bases, and 13 bases lay between the germline ends. This CDR3 region has 14 residues.

Sequencing was carried out using memory CD4+ T cells sorted from blood. Noted subset: CD45RA-negative fraction. The origin of this receptor is a man between 18 and 29 years old in good health. This chain links TRBV19 with TRBJ2-7; tentative D call: TRBD1 (6 bases). The CDR3 sequence is CASSPAQGPYEQYF. Written as DNA, the CDR3 is TGTGCCAGTAGTCCAGCACAGGGCCCCTACGAGCAGTACTTC.